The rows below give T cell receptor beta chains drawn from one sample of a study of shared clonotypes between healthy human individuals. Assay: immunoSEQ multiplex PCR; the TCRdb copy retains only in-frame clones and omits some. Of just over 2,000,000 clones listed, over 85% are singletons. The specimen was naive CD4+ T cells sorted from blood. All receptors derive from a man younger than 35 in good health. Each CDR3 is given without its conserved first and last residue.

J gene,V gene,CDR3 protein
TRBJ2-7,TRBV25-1,ASSGPSYEQY
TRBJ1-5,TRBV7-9,ASSGGSSNQPQH
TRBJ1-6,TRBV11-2,ASSLQMWGDRSPLH
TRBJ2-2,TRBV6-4,ASSQKTGKGNTGELF
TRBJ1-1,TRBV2,ASSEAPQENTEAF
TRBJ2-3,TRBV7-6,ASSSTRTDTQY
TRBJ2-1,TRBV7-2,ASTLAGSYNEQF
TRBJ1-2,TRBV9,ASSTEYRERYGYT
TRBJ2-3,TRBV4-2,ASSPDEETGEQDTQY
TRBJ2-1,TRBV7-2,ASTLGLAFSNEQF
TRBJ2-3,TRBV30,AWTSGGSDTQY
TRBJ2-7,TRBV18,ASSPTRASNEQY
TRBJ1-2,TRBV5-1,ASSLEMGRGYT
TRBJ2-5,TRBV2,ASSELAVNLETQY
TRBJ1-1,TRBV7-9,ASTLAQGIFKDTEAF
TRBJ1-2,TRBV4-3,ASSQGRQGVGYGYT
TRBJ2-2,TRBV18,ASSWAVKLNTGELF
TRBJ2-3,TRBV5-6,ASSLGVASTDTQY
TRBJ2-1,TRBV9,ASSVFWSSYNEQF
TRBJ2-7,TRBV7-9,ASSLQQQTYEQY
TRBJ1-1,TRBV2,ASSASLPGTEAF
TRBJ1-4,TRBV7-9,ASSPGQGGNEKLF
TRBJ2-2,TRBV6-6,ASRDRVNTGELF
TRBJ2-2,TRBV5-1,ASSFGAGVAGELF
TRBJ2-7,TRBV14,ASSQVRRAEQY
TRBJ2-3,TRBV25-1,ASSVPGRTDTQY